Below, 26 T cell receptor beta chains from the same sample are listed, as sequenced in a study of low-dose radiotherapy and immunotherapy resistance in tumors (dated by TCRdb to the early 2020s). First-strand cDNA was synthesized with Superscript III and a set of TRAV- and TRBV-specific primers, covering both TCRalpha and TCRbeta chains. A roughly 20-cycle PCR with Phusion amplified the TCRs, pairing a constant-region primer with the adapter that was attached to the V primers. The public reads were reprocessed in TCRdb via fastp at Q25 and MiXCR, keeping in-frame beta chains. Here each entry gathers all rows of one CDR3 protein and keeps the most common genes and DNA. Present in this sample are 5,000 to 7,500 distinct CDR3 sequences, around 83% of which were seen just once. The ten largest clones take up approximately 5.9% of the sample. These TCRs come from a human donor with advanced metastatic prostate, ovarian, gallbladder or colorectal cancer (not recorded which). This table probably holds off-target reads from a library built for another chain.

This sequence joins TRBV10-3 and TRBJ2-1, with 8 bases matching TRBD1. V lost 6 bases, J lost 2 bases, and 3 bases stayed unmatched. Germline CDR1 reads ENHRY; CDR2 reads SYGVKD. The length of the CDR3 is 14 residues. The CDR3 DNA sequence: TGTGCCATCAGCGGGGACAGGACCTACAATGAGCAGTTCTTC. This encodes CAISGDRTYNEQFF.

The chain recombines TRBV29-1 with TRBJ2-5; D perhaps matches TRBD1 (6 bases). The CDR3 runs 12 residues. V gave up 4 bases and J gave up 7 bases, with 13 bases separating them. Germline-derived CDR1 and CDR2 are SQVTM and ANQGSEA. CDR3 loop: CSVVRGIRTQYF. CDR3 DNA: TGCAGCGTTGTCAGGGGCATAAGGACCCAGTACTTC.

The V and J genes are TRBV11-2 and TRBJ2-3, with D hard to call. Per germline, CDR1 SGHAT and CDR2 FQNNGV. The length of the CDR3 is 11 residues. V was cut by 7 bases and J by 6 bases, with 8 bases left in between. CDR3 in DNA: TGTGCCAGCACTCTCGAGGATACGCAGTATTTT. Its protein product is CASTLEDTQYF.

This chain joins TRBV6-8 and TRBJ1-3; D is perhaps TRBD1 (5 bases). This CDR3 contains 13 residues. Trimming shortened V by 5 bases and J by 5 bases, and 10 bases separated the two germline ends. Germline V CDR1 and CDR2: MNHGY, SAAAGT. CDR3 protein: CASSDSRRNTIYF. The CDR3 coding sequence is TGTGCCAGCAGTGACAGCAGAAGAAACACCATATATTTT.

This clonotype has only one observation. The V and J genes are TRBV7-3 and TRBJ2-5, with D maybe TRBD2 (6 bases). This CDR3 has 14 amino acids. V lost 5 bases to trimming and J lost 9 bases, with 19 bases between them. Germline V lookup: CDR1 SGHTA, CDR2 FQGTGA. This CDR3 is CASSAGTRSEAQYF. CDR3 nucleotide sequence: TGTGCCAGCAGCGCGGGGACTCGATCGGAGGCCCAGTACTTC.

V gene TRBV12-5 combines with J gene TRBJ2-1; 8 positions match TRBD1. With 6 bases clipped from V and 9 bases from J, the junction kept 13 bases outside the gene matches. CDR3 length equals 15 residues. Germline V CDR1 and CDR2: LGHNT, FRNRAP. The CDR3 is CASGPPGQAGGEQFF. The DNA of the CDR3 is TGTGCTAGTGGACCCCCGGGACAGGCTGGCGGTGAGCAGTTCTTC. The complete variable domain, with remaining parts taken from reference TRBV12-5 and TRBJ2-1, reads DARVTQTPRHKVTEMGQEVTMRCQPILGHNTVFWYRQTMMQGLELLAYFRNRAPLDDSGMPKDRFSAEMPDATLATLKIQPSEPRDSAVYFCASGPPGQAGGEQFFGPGTRLTVL.

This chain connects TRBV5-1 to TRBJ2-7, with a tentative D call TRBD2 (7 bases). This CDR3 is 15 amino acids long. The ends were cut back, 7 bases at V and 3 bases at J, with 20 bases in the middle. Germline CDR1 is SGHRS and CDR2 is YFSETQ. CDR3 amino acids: CASRGGTTDYYEQYF. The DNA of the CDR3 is TGCGCCAGCCGGGGAGGGACAACGGATTACTACGAGCAGTACTTC. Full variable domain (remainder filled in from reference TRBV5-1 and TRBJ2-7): KAGVTQTPRYLIKTRGQQVTLSCSPISGHRSVSWYQQTPGQGLQFLFEYFSETQRNKGNFPGRFSGRQFSNSRSEMNVSTLELGDSALYLCASRGGTTDYYEQYFGPGTRLTVT.

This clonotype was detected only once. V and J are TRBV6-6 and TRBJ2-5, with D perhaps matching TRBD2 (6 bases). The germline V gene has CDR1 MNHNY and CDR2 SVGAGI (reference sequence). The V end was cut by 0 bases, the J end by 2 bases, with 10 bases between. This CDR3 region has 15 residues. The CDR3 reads CASSYSSGLQETQYF. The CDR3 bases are TGTGCCAGCAGTTACTCTAGCGGTTTACAAGAGACCCAGTACTTC.

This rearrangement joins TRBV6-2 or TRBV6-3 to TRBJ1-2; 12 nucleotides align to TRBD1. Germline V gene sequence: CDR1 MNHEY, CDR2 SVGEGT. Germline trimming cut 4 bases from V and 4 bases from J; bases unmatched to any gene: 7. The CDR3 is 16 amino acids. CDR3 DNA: TGTGCCAGCAGTTCACAACCGGGACAGGGGGCCTATGGCTACACCTTC. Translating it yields CASSSQPGQGAYGYTF.

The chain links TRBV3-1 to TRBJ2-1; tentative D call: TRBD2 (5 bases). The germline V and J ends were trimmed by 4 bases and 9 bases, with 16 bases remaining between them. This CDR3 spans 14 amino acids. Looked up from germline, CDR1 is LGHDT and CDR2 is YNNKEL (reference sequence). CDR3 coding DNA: TGTGCCAGCAGCCCAAAATCGGGGTACGGTGAGCAGTTCTTC. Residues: CASSPKSGYGEQFF.

In DNA form, the CDR3 reads TGCGCCAGCAGTGGGCAGGAGACCCAGTACTTC. It yields the protein CASSGQETQYF. The J gene is TRBJ2-5, the V gene TRBV10-1; no definite D call. The CDR3 is made up of 11 amino acids. Per germline, CDR1 WNHNN and CDR2 SYGVQD (reference sequence). The V end lost 4 bases, the J end lost 5 bases, and 5 bases lay between the germline ends.

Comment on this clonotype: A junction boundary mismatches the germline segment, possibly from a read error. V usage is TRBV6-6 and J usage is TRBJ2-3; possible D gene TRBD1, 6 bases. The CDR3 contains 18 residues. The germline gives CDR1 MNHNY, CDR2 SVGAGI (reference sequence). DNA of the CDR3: TGTGCCAGCAGCCAAGAGGGGACAACCGGATATAGCACATATACGCAGTATTTT. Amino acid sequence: CASSQEGTTGYSTYTQYF.

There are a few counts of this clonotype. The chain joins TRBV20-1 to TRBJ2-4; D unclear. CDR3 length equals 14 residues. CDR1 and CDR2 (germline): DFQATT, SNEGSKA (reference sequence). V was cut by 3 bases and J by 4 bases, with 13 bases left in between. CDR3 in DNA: TGCAGTGCTAGTGTCGGAGTCGGGAAAAACATTCAGTACTTC. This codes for CSASVGVGKNIQYF.

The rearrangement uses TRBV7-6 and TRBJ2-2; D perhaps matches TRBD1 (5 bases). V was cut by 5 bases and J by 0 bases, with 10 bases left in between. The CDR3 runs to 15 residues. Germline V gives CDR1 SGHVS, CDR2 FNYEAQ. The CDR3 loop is CASSTRTTNTGELFF. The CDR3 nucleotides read TGTGCCAGCAGCACCCGGACAACGAACACCGGGGAGCTGTTTTTT. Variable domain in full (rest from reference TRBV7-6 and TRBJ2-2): GAGVSQSPRYKVTKRGQDVALRCDPISGHVSLYWYRQALGQGPEFLTYFNYEAQQDKSGLPNDRFSAERPEGSISTLTIQRTEQRDSAMYRCASSTRTTNTGELFFGEGSRLTVL.

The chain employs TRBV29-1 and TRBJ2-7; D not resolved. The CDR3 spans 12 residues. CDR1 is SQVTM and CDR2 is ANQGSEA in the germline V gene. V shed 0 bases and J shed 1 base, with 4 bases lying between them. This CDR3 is CSVEDRSYEQYF. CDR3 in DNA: TGCAGCGTTGAAGATCGTTCCTACGAGCAGTACTTC.

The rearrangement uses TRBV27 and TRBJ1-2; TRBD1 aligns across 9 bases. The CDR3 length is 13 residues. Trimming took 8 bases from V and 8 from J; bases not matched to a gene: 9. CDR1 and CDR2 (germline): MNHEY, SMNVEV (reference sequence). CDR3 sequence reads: CASAHRGRQGYTF. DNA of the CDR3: TGTGCCAGCGCACACAGGGGGCGCCAGGGCTACACCTTC.

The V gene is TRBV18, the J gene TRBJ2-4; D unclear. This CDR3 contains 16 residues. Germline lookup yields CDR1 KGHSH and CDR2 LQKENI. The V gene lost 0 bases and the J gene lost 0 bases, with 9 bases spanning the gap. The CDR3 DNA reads TGTGCCAGCTCACCACCCCAGGTCCTAGCCAAAAACATTCAGTACTTC. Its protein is CASSPPQVLAKNIQYF.

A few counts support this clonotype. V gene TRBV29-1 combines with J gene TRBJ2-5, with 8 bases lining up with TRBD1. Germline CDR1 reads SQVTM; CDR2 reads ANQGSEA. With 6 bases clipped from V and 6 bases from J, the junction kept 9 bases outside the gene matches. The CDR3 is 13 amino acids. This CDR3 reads CSVVGQAPQTQYF. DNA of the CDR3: TGCAGCGTGGTGGGACAGGCCCCCCAGACCCAGTACTTC.

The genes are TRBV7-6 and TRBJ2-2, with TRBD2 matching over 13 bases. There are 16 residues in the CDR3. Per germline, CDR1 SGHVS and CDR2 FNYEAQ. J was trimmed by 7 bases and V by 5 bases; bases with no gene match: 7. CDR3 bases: TGTGCCAGCAGCCTACGGACTAGCGGGGGCAGCGGGGAGCTGTTTTTT. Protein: CASSLRTSGGSGELFF.

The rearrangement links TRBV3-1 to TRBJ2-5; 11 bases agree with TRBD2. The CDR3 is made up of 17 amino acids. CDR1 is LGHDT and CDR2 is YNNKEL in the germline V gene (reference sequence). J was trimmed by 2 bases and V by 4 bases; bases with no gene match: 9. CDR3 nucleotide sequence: TGTGCCAGCAGCCTGGCTAGCGGGAGGATTGGGCAAGAGACCCAGTACTTC. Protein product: CASSLASGRIGQETQYF.

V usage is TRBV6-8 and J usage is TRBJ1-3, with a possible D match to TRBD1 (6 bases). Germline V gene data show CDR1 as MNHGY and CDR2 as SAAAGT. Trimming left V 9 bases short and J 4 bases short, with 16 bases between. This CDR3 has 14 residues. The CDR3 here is CASSPGGRGNTIYF. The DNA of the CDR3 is TGTGCCAGTAGTCCGGGGGGGCGCGGAAACACCATATATTTT.

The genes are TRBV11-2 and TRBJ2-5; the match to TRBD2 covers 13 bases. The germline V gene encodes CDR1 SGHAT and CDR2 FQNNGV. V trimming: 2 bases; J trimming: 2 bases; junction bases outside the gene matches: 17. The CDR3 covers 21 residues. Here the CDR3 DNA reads TGTGCCAGCAGCTTAATAAAGCTCGAGGGACTAGCGGGAATAACGCAAGAGACCCAGTACTTC. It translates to CASSLIKLEGLAGITQETQYF.

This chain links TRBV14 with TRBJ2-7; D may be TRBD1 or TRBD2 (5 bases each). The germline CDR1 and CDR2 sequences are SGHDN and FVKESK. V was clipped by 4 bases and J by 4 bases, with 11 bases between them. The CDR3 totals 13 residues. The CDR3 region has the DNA TGTGCCAGCAGCCTGGGGACCCGATACGAGCAGTACTTC. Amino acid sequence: CASSLGTRYEQYF.

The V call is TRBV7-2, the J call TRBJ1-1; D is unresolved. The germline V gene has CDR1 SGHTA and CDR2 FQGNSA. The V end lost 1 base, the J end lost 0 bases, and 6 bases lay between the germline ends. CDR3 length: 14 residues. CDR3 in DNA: TGTGCCAGCAGCTTAGGACGGATGAACACTGAAGCTTTCTTT. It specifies CASSLGRMNTEAFF.

The CDR3 DNA is TGCAGCGTTGTAGAGGGGGCGCGACAGCCCCAGCATTTT. Its translation: CSVVEGARQPQHF. The chain recombines TRBV29-1 with TRBJ1-5; 7 nucleotides agree with TRBD1. The CDR3 has 13 amino acids. J gave up 7 bases and V 4 bases, and 7 bases lay outside the gene matches. Germline CDR1 is SQVTM and CDR2 is ANQGSEA. The full variable domain, with the rest looked up from reference TRBV29-1 and TRBJ1-5, is SAVISQKPSRDICQRGTSLTIQCQVDSQVTMMFWYRQQPGQSLTLIATANQGSEATYESGFVIDKFPISRPNLTFSTLTVSNMSPEDSSIYLCSVVEGARQPQHFGDGTRLSIL.

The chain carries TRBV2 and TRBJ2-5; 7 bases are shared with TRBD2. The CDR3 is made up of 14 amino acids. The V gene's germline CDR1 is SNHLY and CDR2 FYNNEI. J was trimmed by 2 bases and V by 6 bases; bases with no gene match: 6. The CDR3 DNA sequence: TGTGCCAGCAGACCGGGCGGGGGACAAGAGACCCAGTACTTC. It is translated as CASRPGGGQETQYF.